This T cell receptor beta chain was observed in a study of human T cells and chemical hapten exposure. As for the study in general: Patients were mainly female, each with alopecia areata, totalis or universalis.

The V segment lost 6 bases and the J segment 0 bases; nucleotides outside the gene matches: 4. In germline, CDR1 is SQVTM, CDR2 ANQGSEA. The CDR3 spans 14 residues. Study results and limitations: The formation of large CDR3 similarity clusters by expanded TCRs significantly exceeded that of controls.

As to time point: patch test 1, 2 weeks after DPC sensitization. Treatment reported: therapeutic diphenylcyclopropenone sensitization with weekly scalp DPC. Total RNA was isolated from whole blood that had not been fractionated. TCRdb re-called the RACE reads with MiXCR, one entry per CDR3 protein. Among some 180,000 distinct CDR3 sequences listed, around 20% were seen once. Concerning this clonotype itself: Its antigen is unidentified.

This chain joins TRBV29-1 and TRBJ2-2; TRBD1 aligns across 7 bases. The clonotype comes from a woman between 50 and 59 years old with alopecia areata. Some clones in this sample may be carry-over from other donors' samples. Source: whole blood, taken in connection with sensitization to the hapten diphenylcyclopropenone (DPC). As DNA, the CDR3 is TGCAGCGTGGGACAGCGGACGAACACCGGGGAGCTGTTTTTT. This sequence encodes CSVGQRTNTGELFF.